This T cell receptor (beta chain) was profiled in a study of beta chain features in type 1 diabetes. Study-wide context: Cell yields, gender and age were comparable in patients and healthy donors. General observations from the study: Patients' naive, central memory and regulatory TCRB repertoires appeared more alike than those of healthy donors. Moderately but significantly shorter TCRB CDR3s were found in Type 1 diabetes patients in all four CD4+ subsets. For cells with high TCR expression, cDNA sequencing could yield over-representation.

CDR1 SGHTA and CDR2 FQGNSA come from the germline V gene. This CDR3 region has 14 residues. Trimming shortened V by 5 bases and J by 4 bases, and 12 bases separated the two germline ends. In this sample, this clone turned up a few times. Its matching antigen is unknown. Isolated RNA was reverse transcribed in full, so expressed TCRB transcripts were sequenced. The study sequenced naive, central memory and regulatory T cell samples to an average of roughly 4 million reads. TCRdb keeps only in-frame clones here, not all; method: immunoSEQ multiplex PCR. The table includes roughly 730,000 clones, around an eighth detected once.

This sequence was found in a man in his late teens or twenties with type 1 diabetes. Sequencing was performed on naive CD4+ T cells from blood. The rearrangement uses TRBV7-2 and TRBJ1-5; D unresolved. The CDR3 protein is CASSPTGLNQPQHF. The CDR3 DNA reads TGTGCCAGCAGCCCGACGGGTCTAAATCAGCCCCAGCATTTT. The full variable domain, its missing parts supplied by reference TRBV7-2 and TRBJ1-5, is GAGVSQSPSNKVTEKGKDVELRCDPISGHTALYWYRQSLGQGLEFLIYFQGNSAPDKSGLPSDRFSAERTGGSVSTLTIQRTQQEDSAVYLCASSPTGLNQPQHFGDGTRLSIL.